This TCR beta chain was identified in a study of blood T cell repertoires in COVID-19. Looking at the study overall: Acute-phase and convalescent COVID-19 samples originated in the United States, Italy and Spain. Nucleic acid was either cDNA or gDNA, and it came from T cells, B-cell-depleted T cells, or PBMCs.

The V gene lost 0 bases and the J gene lost 5 bases, with 6 bases spanning the gap. The CDR3 spans 13 residues. From germline, CDR1 is SGHKS and CDR2 YYEKEE (reference sequence). Methods used by the authors: Scientists estimated how many nucleated cells there were by amplifying reference gene primers. Sequencing was performed with immunoSEQ multiplex PCR; in TCRdb, only in-frame clones are kept and a portion is missing. That table gives V, J and clone size, and the DNA gave D and trimming. Of a few hundred thousand clones detected, 70% to 90% appear once; the ten largest clones hold 2% to 2.5%. V is TRBV5-5 and J is TRBJ1-5; D is possibly TRBD1 (5 bases). The source is a woman aged 45 to 65 with acute or convalescent COVID-19. The source material was peripheral blood. CDR3 nucleotides: TGTGCCAGCAGCTTGGCAGGGTATCAGCCCCAGCATTTT. This translates into CASSLAGYQPQHF. Combining the CDR3 with reference TRBV5-5 and TRBJ1-5 gives the whole variable domain DAGVTQSPTHLIKTRGQQVTLRCSPISGHKSVSWYQQVLGQGPQFIFQYYEKEERGRGNFPDRFSARQFPNYSSELNVNALLLGDSALYLCASSLAGYQPQHFGDGTRLSIL.